The 8 T cell receptor beta chains listed next were all sequenced from one sample in a study of CD8+CD57+ T cells in acquired aplastic anemia. In patients chosen for sequencing, flow cytometry had shown CD8+CD57+ cell expansion. The study profiled TCR beta VDJ and CDR3 using genomic DNA as template. TCRdb fed the reads into MiXCR, producing one record per CDR3 protein. Of around 50,000 distinct CDR3 sequences detected, roughly three fifths appear once; the ten largest clones hold roughly 15%. The specimen sequenced was sorted CD4+, CD8+, or CD8+CD57+ T cells (not recorded which) from PBMCs. These receptors came from a human donor with aplastic anemia.

The gene calls are TRBV10-3 and TRBJ1-2; D perhaps matches TRBD1 (5 bases). V was pared by 2 bases and J by 7 bases, with 11 bases between. In germline, CDR1 is ENHRY, CDR2 SYGVKD. The CDR3 is 13 residues long. CDR3 sequence (DNA): TGTGCCATCAGTGAGGGGGTTGGGGCTGGCTACACCTTC. It specifies CAISEGVGAGYTF.

The chain joins TRBV7-9 to TRBJ2-5; TRBD2 matches 8 bases. Germline values: CDR1 SEHNR, CDR2 FQNEAQ (reference sequence). After removal of 5 bases from V and 5 bases from J, the junction contained 10 bases not matched to a gene. The CDR3 is 15 residues long. In DNA form, the CDR3 reads TGTGCCAGCAGCGCCCCGGGAGGGGGGGCGGAGACCCAGTACTTC. This encodes CASSAPGGGAETQYF.

In its sample, this clonotype was seen many times. The genes are TRBV27 and TRBJ1-5; D ambiguous. CDR1 and CDR2 from the germline V gene are MNHEY and SMNVEV (reference sequence). V was pared by 5 bases and J by 5 bases, with 13 bases between. The CDR3 has 14 residues. This CDR3 is CASSREGSHQPQHF. CDR3 bases: TGTGCCAGCAGTCGTGAAGGGTCCCATCAGCCCCAGCATTTT.

This clonotype was seen repeatedly, ten times or more. J is TRBJ1-1 and V is TRBV28, with a weak D call TRBD1 (6 bases). Trimming removed 6 bases from V and 1 base from J, with 12 bases in between. Germline CDR1 reads MDHEN; CDR2 reads SYDVKM. This CDR3 region has 14 residues. Here the CDR3 DNA reads TGTGCCAGCAGGGGAACAGGGCCGAACACTGAAGCTTTCTTT. This translates into CASRGTGPNTEAFF.

Details on this clonotype: The junction does not match germline at one end; this may be a read error. This sequence joins TRBV19 and TRBJ1-1; D is unresolved. The CDR3 has 15 residues. Germline V lookup: CDR1 LNHDA, CDR2 SQIVND (reference sequence). As DNA, the CDR3 is TGTACCAGTAGCATTTCGGCAGTCATGAACACTGAAGCTTTCTTT. Its translation: CTSSISAVMNTEAFF.

This clonotype was detected only a few times. The CDR3 sequence is CASSQGLGGAYGYTF. The CDR3, as DNA: TGTGCCAGCAGCCAAGGCCTCGGGGGGGCCTATGGCTACACCTTC. This chain joins TRBV14 and TRBJ1-2; tentative D call: TRBD1 (6 bases). The CDR3 has 15 residues. Trimming pared 1 base from V and 4 bases from J, leaving 13 bases between. Germline assignment: CDR1 SGHDN and CDR2 FVKESK.

The J gene is TRBJ2-7, the V gene TRBV24-1; D is perhaps TRBD1 (6 bases). CDR1 KGHDR and CDR2 SFDVKD come from the germline V gene. V was trimmed by 4 bases and J by 6 bases, leaving 9 bases between them. The CDR3 length is 12 residues. The CDR3 sequence: CATSDPRGEQYF. Written as DNA, the CDR3 is TGTGCCACCAGTGACCCCAGGGGCGAGCAGTACTTC.

CDR3 region: CASKGLHYEQYF. CDR3 DNA: TGCGCCAGCAAGGGACTACACTACGAGCAGTACTTC. The chain employs TRBV10-1 and TRBJ2-7; 7 bases line up with TRBD2. The CDR3 loop spans 12 amino acids. Germline-derived CDR1 and CDR2 are WNHNN and SYGVQD (reference sequence). With V trimmed by 7 bases and J by 3 bases, 3 bases remained unmatched.